The entry below describes one T cell receptor beta chain. One Seattle source followed patients from active infection through their disease course. Germline V CDR1 and CDR2: LGHNA, YNFKEQ. The CDR3 totals 16 residues. V lost 1 base to trimming and J lost 8 bases; unmatched junction nucleotides: 9. This specimen comes from a study of blood T cell repertoires in COVID-19. Study-wide context: Samples came from the United States, Italy and Spain, spanning acute and convalescent COVID-19. Nucleic acid was either cDNA or gDNA, and it came from T cells, B-cell-depleted T cells, or PBMCs.

In the authors' methods: Reference gene primer amplification gave estimated nucleated cell counts. TCRdb's table, derived via immunoSEQ multiplex PCR, lists solely in-frame clones and lacks some. The V and J calls and clone size are taken from that table; D and trimming were inferred from the DNA. The sample holds more than 150,000 clones, around 81% seen once. The rearrangement uses TRBV4-2 and TRBJ2-1; TRBD2 matches at 9 bases. This receptor was identified in a woman of 80 years or more with COVID-19, enrolled during active disease. Material for sequencing was peripheral blood. The CDR3 reads CASSQGGLSGGDEQFF. The CDR3 DNA sequence: TGTGCCAGCAGCCAAGGAGGTCTTAGCGGGGGAGATGAGCAGTTCTTC.